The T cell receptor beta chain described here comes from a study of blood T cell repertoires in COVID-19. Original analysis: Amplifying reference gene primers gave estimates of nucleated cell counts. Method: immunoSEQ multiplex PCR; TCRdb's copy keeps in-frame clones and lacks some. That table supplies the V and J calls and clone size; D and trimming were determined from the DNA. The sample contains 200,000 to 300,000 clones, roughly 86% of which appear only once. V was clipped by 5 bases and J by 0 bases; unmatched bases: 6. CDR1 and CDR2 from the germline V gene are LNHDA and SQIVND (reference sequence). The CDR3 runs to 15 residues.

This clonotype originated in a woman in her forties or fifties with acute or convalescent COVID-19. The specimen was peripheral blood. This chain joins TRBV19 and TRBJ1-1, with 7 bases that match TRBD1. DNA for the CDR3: TGTGCCAGTAGTGATCCGACAGGGATGAACACTGAAGCTTTCTTT. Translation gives CASSDPTGMNTEAFF.